This TCR beta chain was sequenced in a study of CD8 T cells in Susac syndrome. The multiple sclerosis control group consisted of treatment-naive patients whose relapsing-remitting disease, which was either stable or active, fulfilled revised McDonald criteria. Findings and caveats of the study: Individuals included in the TCR sequencing and HLA analysis were acknowledged by the study to be relatively few in number.

RNA, at about 0.5 to 1 ug, was reverse transcribed with random hexamers. MiXCR, run by TCRdb on the immunoSEQ multiplex PCR reads, gives a single entry per CDR3 protein. The table includes around 280,000 distinct CDR3 sequences, around 90% detected once. On this clonotype: The antigen remains unidentified.

Germline-derived CDR1 and CDR2 are MGHDK and SYGVNS. Trimming took 6 bases from V and 0 from J, leaving 5 bases between them. There are 12 residues in the CDR3. The chain employs TRBV25-1 and TRBJ1-2, with unresolved D. Sequenced: CD4+ T cells from PBMCs. The origin of this receptor is a human donor with multiple sclerosis. CDR3 DNA: TGTGCCAGCAGGGGAACTAACTATGGCTACACCTTC. Translating gives CASRGTNYGYTF.